The 31 T cell receptor beta chains below were found in one sample sequenced in a study of cytotoxic CD8 clonotypes in ibrutinib-treated CLL. Assay used: immunoSEQ multiplex PCR; TCRdb lists only in-frame clones, some missing. The sample contains 330,000 or so clones, 67% of which appear only once. Sequences were derived from PBMCs, sampled after 36 months of ibrutinib treatment. These TCRs come from a human donor with chronic lymphocytic leukemia.

V usage is TRBV5-6 and J usage is TRBJ2-7, with 8 bases that match TRBD2. The J segment lost 2 bases and the V segment lost 4 bases, leaving 8 bases of the junction unmatched. The CDR3 covers 15 residues. Germline V gene sequence: CDR1 SGHDT, CDR2 YYEEEE. The CDR3 DNA sequence: TGTGCCAGCAGCCTCGGGGGGGGACTCCCCTACGAGCAGTACTTC. Translating gives CASSLGGGLPYEQYF.

The chain combines TRBV5-6 with TRBJ2-7; D unresolved. The length of the CDR3 is 14 residues. The V and J ends lost 1 base and 2 bases respectively, with 10 bases between them. From germline, CDR1 is SGHDT and CDR2 YYEEEE. The CDR3, as DNA: TGTGCCAGCAGCTTGACGGGTGATACCTACGAGCAGTACTTC. This encodes CASSLTGDTYEQYF.

The chain links TRBV25-1 to TRBJ1-1; TRBD1 is a possible D gene (6 bases). The CDR3 runs to 14 residues. CDR1 and CDR2 (germline): MGHDK, SYGVNS. Trimming removed 8 bases from V and 4 bases from J, with 17 bases in between. CDR3 bases: TGTGCCAGCGCCAAGGGGGGGCTGGGCACTGAAGCTTTCTTT. Amino acids: CASAKGGLGTEAFF.

V usage is TRBV18 and J usage is TRBJ1-1; D ambiguous. V dropped 5 bases and J dropped 1 base, with 11 bases sitting between them. Germline CDR1 KGHSH, CDR2 LQKENI. The CDR3 extends over 14 amino acids. The CDR3 protein is CASSSTRGNTEAFF. Here the CDR3 DNA reads TGTGCCAGCTCATCGACCCGGGGGAACACTGAAGCTTTCTTT. The whole variable domain, remainder taken from reference TRBV18 and TRBJ1-1, is NAGVMQNPRHLVRRRGQEARLRCSPMKGHSHVYWYRQLPEEGLKFMVYLQKENIIDESGMPKERFSAEFPKEGPSILRIQQVVRGDSAAYFCASSSTRGNTEAFFGQGTRLTVV.

The chain employs TRBV5-1 and TRBJ2-5; 7 positions match TRBD2. Germline CDR1 is SGHRS and CDR2 is YFSETQ. Trimming removed 5 bases from V and 5 bases from J; junction bases left unmatched: 6. This CDR3 is built from 13 residues. The CDR3 reads CASRGGPGETQYF. CDR3 DNA: TGCGCCAGCAGGGGAGGGCCGGGGGAGACCCAGTACTTC.

The chain links TRBV29-1 to TRBJ2-5, with D perhaps TRBD2 (6 bases). This CDR3 has 11 amino acids. V lost 4 bases and J 4 bases, leaving 7 bases between the germline ends. Per germline, CDR1 SQVTM and CDR2 ANQGSEA. Here the CDR3 DNA reads TGCAGCGTTGTGGAGGGAGAGACCCAGTACTTC. It yields the protein CSVVEGETQYF.

The chain has TRBV6-4 and TRBJ2-7, with 8 bases lining up with TRBD1. The junction had 12 bases not matched to a gene; V was cut back by 4 bases and J by 4 bases. The CDR3 has 16 residues. Looked up from germline, CDR1 is MRHNA and CDR2 is SNTAGT. The CDR3 protein is CASSVGDADRDYEQYF. CDR3 sequence (DNA): TGTGCCAGCAGTGTAGGGGATGCGGACAGGGATTACGAGCAGTACTTC.

The chain carries TRBV6-5 and TRBJ2-7; tentatively, D is TRBD1 or TRBD2 (5 bases each). This CDR3 comprises 15 residues. The germline V and J ends were trimmed by 2 bases and 1 base, with 12 bases remaining between them. CDR1 is MNHEY and CDR2 is SVGAGI in the germline V gene. CDR3 nucleotides: TGTGCCAGCAGTTACAGGTCTGGGGGATCCTACGAGCAGTACTTC. Its translation is CASSYRSGGSYEQYF.

This chain connects TRBV7-6 to TRBJ2-3; D call uncertain. The CDR3 runs 12 residues. V was clipped by 5 bases and J by 2 bases, with 5 bases between them. CDR1 and CDR2 from the germline V gene are SGHVS and FNYEAQ. The CDR3 here is CASSSTTDTQYF. The CDR3 coding sequence is TGTGCCAGCAGCAGCACCACAGATACGCAGTATTTT.

Regarding this clone: A junction boundary mismatches the germline segment, possibly from a read error. V is TRBV29-1 and J is TRBJ2-1; D possibly corresponds to TRBD1 (5 bases). CDR1 and CDR2 (germline): SQVTM, ANQGSEA. The CDR3 runs to 14 residues. For the CDR3, the DNA is TGCAGCGTAGAAGACAGAGACTCCTACAATGAGCAGTTCTTC. This encodes CSVEDRDSYNEQFF.

This rearrangement joins TRBV18 to TRBJ1-5, with a possible D match to TRBD1 (6 bases). This CDR3 spans 14 amino acids. CDR1 and CDR2 from the germline V gene are KGHSH and LQKENI. The V end lost 4 bases, the J end lost 4 bases, and 11 bases lay between the germline ends. The CDR3 DNA sequence: TGTGCCAGCTCACTCGGGGGCGCTAATCAGCCCCAGCATTTT. This codes for CASSLGGANQPQHF.

CDR3 bases: TGTGCCATCAGTCAGACAGCTAACTATGGCTACACCTTC. This codes for CAISQTANYGYTF. This sequence joins TRBV10-3 and TRBJ1-2, with a possible D match to TRBD1 (5 bases). Trimming pared 5 bases from V and 0 bases from J, leaving 7 bases between. CDR1 and CDR2 from the germline V gene are ENHRY and SYGVKD. The CDR3 totals 13 residues.

The chain employs TRBV11-2 and TRBJ1-2; TRBD1 is a possible D gene (6 bases). This CDR3 region has 14 residues. V lost 1 base and J 3 bases, leaving 9 bases between the germline ends. The germline gives CDR1 SGHAT, CDR2 FQNNGV. The CDR3 nucleotides are TGTGCCAGCAGCTTAGTGGGACAACACTATGGCTACACCTTC. Translation: CASSLVGQHYGYTF.

This rearrangement joins TRBV18 to TRBJ2-5; TRBD2 might be the D (6 bases). V shed 2 bases and J shed 3 bases, with 16 bases lying between them. Germline V gene data show CDR1 as KGHSH and CDR2 as LQKENI. The CDR3 loop spans 16 amino acids. The DNA of the CDR3 is TGTGCCAGCTCACCAAAGCGTTGGGGGGTGGAAGAGACCCAGTACTTC. Translated, it gives CASSPKRWGVEETQYF.

The V call is TRBV6-5, the J call TRBJ2-5; D ambiguous. The CDR3 is 14 residues long. Trimming took 1 base from V and 5 from J, leaving 11 bases between them. Germline V lookup: CDR1 MNHEY, CDR2 SVGAGI. CDR3: CASSYFGRPETQYF. As DNA, the CDR3 is TGTGCCAGCAGTTACTTCGGACGCCCCGAGACCCAGTACTTC.

This chain uses TRBV29-1 with TRBJ2-3; D is ambiguous. Germline-derived CDR1 and CDR2 are SQVTM and ANQGSEA. CDR3 length: 12 amino acids. Trimming took 3 bases from V and 2 from J, leaving 6 bases between them. In nucleotides, the CDR3 is TGCAGCGTTGACTTGAACACAGATACGCAGTATTTT. Translation: CSVDLNTDTQYF.

The chain links TRBV15 to TRBJ1-4; 9 positions match TRBD1. The CDR3 runs to 18 residues. Trimming cost V 5 bases and J 0 bases; bases outside gene matches: 10. Germline loops: CDR1 LNHNV, CDR2 YYDKDF (reference sequence). CDR3 coding DNA: TGTGCCACCAGCCTTCTTTGGGGACAGGGAACAACTAATGAAAAACTGTTTTTT. This translates into CATSLLWGQGTTNEKLFF.

This clone occurred once. V and J are TRBV9 and TRBJ2-1; the match to TRBD1 covers 7 bases. J was trimmed by 9 bases and V by 5 bases; bases with no gene match: 8. This CDR3 comprises 13 residues. CDR1 SGDLS and CDR2 YYNGEE come from the germline V gene. The CDR3 is CASRDDRDREQFF. CDR3 nucleotide sequence: TGTGCCAGCAGAGACGACAGGGATCGTGAGCAGTTCTTC.

As DNA, the CDR3 is TGTGCCACAAGATTGGGGAGCTCCTATAATTCACCCCTCCACTTT. Amino acids: CATRLGSSYNSPLHF. This chain links TRBV13 with TRBJ1-6; D not certain. The ends were cut back, 10 bases at V and 0 bases at J, with 13 bases in the middle. CDR3 length: 15 amino acids. CDR1 and CDR2 from the germline V gene are PRHDT and FYEKMQ (reference sequence).

This sequence joins TRBV15 and TRBJ1-2, with TRBD1 as a possible D gene (6 bases). Per germline, CDR1 LNHNV and CDR2 YYDKDF (reference sequence). The ends were cut back, 0 bases at V and 13 bases at J, with 12 bases in the middle. The CDR3 spans 12 residues. In DNA, the CDR3 is TGTGCCACCAGCAGAGATACAGGGACCCCCACCTTC. This codes for CATSRDTGTPTF. Full variable domain (remainder filled in from reference TRBV15 and TRBJ1-2): DAMVIQNPRYQVTQFGKPVTLSCSQTLNHNVMYWYQQKSSQAPKLLFHYYDKDFNNEADTPDNFQSRRPNTSFCFLDIRSPGLGDTAMYLCATSRDTGTPTFGSGTRLTVV.

The gene calls are TRBV11-3 and TRBJ1-1; the match to TRBD1 covers 11 bases. The CDR3 is 16 amino acids. Germline CDR1 is SGHNT and CDR2 is YENEEA. Trimming cost V 5 bases and J 1 base; bases outside gene matches: 6. The CDR3 reads CASSPGQGVQNTEAFF. DNA of the CDR3: TGTGCCAGCAGCCCGGGACAGGGGGTTCAGAACACTGAAGCTTTCTTT.

Turning to this clone: Other DNA sequences within the sample encode an identical CDR3. The chain has TRBV29-1 and TRBJ2-7, with D perhaps TRBD2 (5 bases). Germline assignment: CDR1 SQVTM and CDR2 ANQGSEA. V was cut by 7 bases and J by 2 bases, with 12 bases left in between. CDR3 length: 12 residues. As DNA, the CDR3 is TGCAGCGCCGCGACCGGGACCTACGAGCAGTACTTC. The encoded protein is CSAATGTYEQYF.

This chain links TRBV6-5 with TRBJ2-2, with D possibly matching TRBD1 (5 bases). Germline V gene lookup returns CDR1 MNHEY and CDR2 SVGAGI. V shed 2 bases and J shed 7 bases, with 8 bases lying between them. The CDR3 runs to 13 residues. The CDR3 nucleotides are TGTGCCAGCAGTTACCAGGGATACGGGGAGCTGTTTTTT. This codes for CASSYQGYGELFF.

This clone was seen more than once but under ten times. V and J are TRBV15 and TRBJ1-2, with D hard to call. The CDR3 totals 12 residues. Looked up from germline, CDR1 is LNHNV and CDR2 is YYDKDF (reference sequence). Trimming took 5 bases from V and 1 from J, leaving 5 bases between them. The CDR3 coding sequence is TGTGCCACCAGCGGGAGTAACTATGGCTACACCTTC. Translating gives CATSGSNYGYTF.

The genes are TRBV29-1 and TRBJ1-2; the D gene is possibly TRBD1 (6 bases). The germline V gene has CDR1 SQVTM and CDR2 ANQGSEA. V lost 0 bases, J lost 8 bases, and 16 bases lay in between. This CDR3 region has 14 residues. DNA for the CDR3: TGCAGCGTTGAAGATCGGACAGACGGGAGGGGCTACACCTTC. It translates to CSVEDRTDGRGYTF. The full variable domain, in which reference TRBV29-1 and TRBJ1-2 provide the parts outside the CDR3, is SAVISQKPSRDICQRGTSLTIQCQVDSQVTMMFWYRQQPGQSLTLIATANQGSEATYESGFVIDKFPISRPNLTFSTLTVSNMSPEDSSIYLCSVEDRTDGRGYTFGSGTRLTVV.

This clone showed up just once. The rearrangement joins TRBV29-1 to TRBJ1-2; D gene ambiguous. Germline V gives CDR1 SQVTM, CDR2 ANQGSEA. V was shortened by 6 bases and J by 4 bases, with 12 bases between the two germline ends. CDR3 size: 12 residues. CDR3 nucleotides: TGCAGCGTGGCCGATCAGGTCTATGGCTACACCTTC. Protein: CSVADQVYGYTF. Looking up the rest from reference TRBV29-1 and TRBJ1-2 gives the full variable domain: SAVISQKPSRDICQRGTSLTIQCQVDSQVTMMFWYRQQPGQSLTLIATANQGSEATYESGFVIDKFPISRPNLTFSTLTVSNMSPEDSSIYLCSVADQVYGYTFGSGTRLTVV.

CDR3 loop: CASSGGLFPYYEQYF. DNA of the CDR3: TGTGCCAGCAGTGGGGGGCTGTTTCCCTACTACGAGCAGTACTTC. The rearrangement joins TRBV7-2 to TRBJ2-7; D might be TRBD1 or TRBD2, each matching 6 bases. V lost 6 bases and J 3 bases, leaving 18 bases between the germline ends. CDR3 length equals 15 residues. Germline CDR1 is SGHTA and CDR2 is FQGNSA.

This clone turned up a few times. CDR3: CASSGETEAFF. The CDR3 DNA sequence: TGTGCCAGCAGTGGGGAAACTGAAGCTTTCTTT. The V call is TRBV2, the J call TRBJ1-1, with no clear D. The length of the CDR3 is 11 residues. Germline V gene sequence: CDR1 SNHLY, CDR2 FYNNEI. Trimming took off 4 bases at V and 5 bases at J, with 5 bases between the two ends. The variable domain in full, completed from reference TRBV2 and TRBJ1-1, reads EPEVTQTPSHQVTQMGQEVILRCVPISNHLYFYWYRQILGQKVEFLVSFYNNEISEKSEIFDDQFSVERPDGSNFTLKIRSTKLEDSAMYFCASSGETEAFFGQGTRLTVV.

The J gene is TRBJ2-7, the V gene TRBV9; 9 nucleotides match TRBD1. V gave up 3 bases and J gave up 2 bases; unmatched junction bases: 6. In germline, CDR1 is SGDLS, CDR2 YYNGEE. CDR3 length: 15 residues. The CDR3 region has the DNA TGTGCCAGCAGCGCAATGGGACAGGGACCCTACGAGCAGTACTTC. It encodes CASSAMGQGPYEQYF.

This clone has only a few counts. The rearrangement uses TRBV5-3 and TRBJ2-7, with a weak D call TRBD2 (6 bases). TRBV5-3 is an open reading frame whose function is uncertain. Deletions cut 4 bases from V and 3 bases from J, with 17 bases between. This CDR3 has 15 residues. CDR3 region: CARSVRTNLFYEQYF. The CDR3 region has the DNA TGTGCCAGAAGCGTCCGGACTAATCTATTCTACGAGCAGTACTTC.

The chain is built from TRBV6-1 and TRBJ1-5; 11 bases are a match to TRBD1. The germline V gene encodes CDR1 MNHNS and CDR2 SASEGT. Losses at the gene ends were 5 bases for V and 3 bases for J; bases not matched to a gene: 3. The CDR3 covers 15 residues. The CDR3 DNA is TGTGCCAGCAGTAGGACAGGGGGCTTCAATCAGCCCCAGCATTTT. Its translation is CASSRTGGFNQPQHF.